The next 8 T cell receptor beta chains were all read from a single sample in a study of T-cell reconstitution after alpha-beta-depleted transplantation in children. Preparation of the TCRbeta library involved a method that used unique molecular identifiers. TCRdb used MiXCR to reprocess the PCR reads, holding one entry per CDR3 protein. The data show roughly 500,000 distinct CDR3 sequences, with approximately 29% seen just once and around 2.5% held by the top ten. This specimen consisted of PBMCs from the stem cell graft donor, obtained from the stem cell graft. The receptors originated from a human donor who donated a stem cell graft to a child with aplastic anemia.

This chain joins TRBV7-9 and TRBJ1-2; D possibly corresponds to TRBD1 (6 bases). V was clipped by 1 base and J by 6 bases, with 18 bases between them. The germline V gene encodes CDR1 SEHNR and CDR2 FQNEAQ (reference sequence). This CDR3 has 16 amino acids. CDR3 region: CASSLGRQEISDGYTF. The CDR3 coding sequence is TGTGCCAGCAGCTTAGGTAGACAGGAGATAAGTGATGGCTACACCTTC. Combining the CDR3 with reference TRBV7-9 and TRBJ1-2 gives the whole variable domain DTGVSQNPRHKITKRGQNVTFRCDPISEHNRLYWYRQTLGQGPEFLTYFQNEAQLEKSRLLSDRFSAERPKGSFSTLEIQRTEQGDSAMYLCASSLGRQEISDGYTFGSGTRLTVV.

The CDR3 DNA reads as TGTGCCAGCAGCGAAACAGGGGCGATGAACACTGAAGCTTTCTTT. Translating it yields CASSETGAMNTEAFF. This chain uses TRBV7-9 with TRBJ1-1; TRBD1 matches at 7 bases. CDR3 length: 15 amino acids. Germline V CDR1 and CDR2: SEHNR, FQNEAQ (reference sequence). The junction had 6 bases not matched to a gene; V was cut back by 5 bases and J by 0 bases. Looking up the rest from reference TRBV7-9 and TRBJ1-1 gives the full variable domain: DTGVSQNPRHKITKRGQNVTFRCDPISEHNRLYWYRQTLGQGPEFLTYFQNEAQLEKSRLLSDRFSAERPKGSFSTLEIQRTEQGDSAMYLCASSETGAMNTEAFFGQGTRLTVV.

The table lists this clonotype with a count of one. The genes are TRBV24-1 and TRBJ2-3; 13 positions match TRBD2. The V segment lost 2 bases and the J segment 3 bases; nucleotides outside the gene matches: 1. The CDR3 covers 16 residues. In germline, CDR1 is KGHDR, CDR2 SFDVKD. CDR3 sequence reads: CATSDWTSGRTDTQYF. For the CDR3, the DNA is TGTGCCACCAGTGATTGGACTAGCGGGAGAACAGATACGCAGTATTTT.

A few counts support this clonotype. The V gene is TRBV29-1, the J gene TRBJ1-2; D uncertain. Trimming shortened V by 0 bases and J by 0 bases, and 11 bases separated the two germline ends. Germline CDR1 reads SQVTM; CDR2 reads ANQGSEA. This CDR3 is built from 15 residues. The CDR3: CSVEEFRRTNYGYTF. CDR3 DNA sequence: TGCAGCGTTGAAGAATTTCGCAGGACTAACTATGGCTACACCTTC. Together with reference TRBV29-1 and TRBJ1-2, the CDR3 gives the full variable domain: SAVISQKPSRDICQRGTSLTIQCQVDSQVTMMFWYRQQPGQSLTLIATANQGSEATYESGFVIDKFPISRPNLTFSTLTVSNMSPEDSSIYLCSVEEFRRTNYGYTFGSGTRLTVV.

The gene calls are TRBV6-2 or TRBV6-3 and TRBJ1-1; 10 nucleotides line up with TRBD1. V was pared by 5 bases and J by 4 bases, with 7 bases of the junction left unmatched. CDR3 length equals 15 residues. Germline CDR1 reads MNHEY; CDR2 reads SVGEGT. Written as DNA, the CDR3 is TGTGCCAGCAGTCCCGCCGGGACAGGGGCCACTGAAGCTTTCTTT. It is translated as CASSPAGTGATEAFF.

The V call is TRBV9, the J call TRBJ2-2, with 12 nucleotides matching TRBD2. Unmatched junction bases numbered 5, after V lost 4 bases and J lost 4 bases. Germline CDR1 SGDLS, CDR2 YYNGEE. The CDR3 is 16 residues long. CDR3 in DNA: TGTGCCAGCAGCAAGACTAGCGGGAGAGGCACCGGGGAGCTGTTTTTT. This codes for CASSKTSGRGTGELFF.

The CDR3 sequence: CASSLGGGGQETQYF. The CDR3 region has the DNA TGTGCCAGCAGCTTAGGAGGGGGGGGTCAAGAGACCCAGTACTTC. This chain joins TRBV7-6 and TRBJ2-5, with a weak D call TRBD2 (7 bases). The CDR3 contains 15 residues. V lost 1 base and J lost 2, with 11 bases in between. Per the germline V gene, CDR1 is SGHVS and CDR2 is FNYEAQ.

This rearrangement joins TRBV3-1 to TRBJ2-7; D uncertain. From germline, CDR1 is LGHDT and CDR2 YNNKEL (reference sequence). V lost 1 base to trimming and J lost 7 bases, with 11 bases between them. The CDR3 covers 13 residues. The CDR3 coding sequence is TGTGCCAGCAGCCAAGTTAGGCTCGGGGAGCAGTACTTC. Protein product: CASSQVRLGEQYF.